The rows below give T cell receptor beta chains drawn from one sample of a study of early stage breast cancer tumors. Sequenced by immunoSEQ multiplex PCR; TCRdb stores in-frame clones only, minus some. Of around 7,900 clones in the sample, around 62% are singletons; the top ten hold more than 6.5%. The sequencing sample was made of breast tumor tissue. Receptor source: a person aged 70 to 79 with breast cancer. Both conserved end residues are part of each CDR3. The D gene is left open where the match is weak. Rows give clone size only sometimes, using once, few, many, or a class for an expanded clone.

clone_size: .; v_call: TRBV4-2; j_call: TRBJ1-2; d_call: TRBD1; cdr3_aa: CASSPNQGQAYYGYTF; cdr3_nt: TGTGCCAGCAGCCCGAACCAGGGACAGGCCTACTATGGCTACACCTTC
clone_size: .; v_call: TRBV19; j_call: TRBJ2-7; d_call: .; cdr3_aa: CASSISPGSYEQYF; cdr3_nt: TGTGCCAGTAGTATAAGCCCGGGCTCCTACGAGCAGTACTTC
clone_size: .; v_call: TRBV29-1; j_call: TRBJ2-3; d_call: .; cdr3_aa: CSASPAGAFLTDTQYF; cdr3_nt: TGCAGCGCCTCCCCCGCGGGGGCCTTCCTCACAGATACGCAGTATTTT
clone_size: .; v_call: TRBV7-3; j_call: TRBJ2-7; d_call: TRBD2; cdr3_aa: CASSLTSGRGGGGEQYF; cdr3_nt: TGTGCCAGCAGCTTAACTTCGGGGCGGGGCGGCGGGGGAGAGCAGTACTTC
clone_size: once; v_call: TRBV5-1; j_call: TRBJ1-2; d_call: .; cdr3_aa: CASSLGQSNYGYTF; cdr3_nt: TGCGCCAGCAGCTTGGGACAGAGTAACTATGGCTACACCTTC
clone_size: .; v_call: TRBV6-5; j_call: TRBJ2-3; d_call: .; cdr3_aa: CASSTGDTDTQYF; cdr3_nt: TGTGCCAGCAGTACCGGGGACACAGATACGCAGTATTTT
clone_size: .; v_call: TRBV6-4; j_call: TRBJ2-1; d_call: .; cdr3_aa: CASSSTGSSYNEQFF; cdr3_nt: TGTGCCAGCAGCTCAACGGGAAGCTCCTACAATGAGCAGTTCTTC
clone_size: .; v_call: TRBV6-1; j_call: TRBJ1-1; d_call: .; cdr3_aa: CASSEAAGGHTEAFF; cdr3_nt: TGTGCCAGCAGTGAAGCTGCGGGGGGCCACACTGAAGCTTTCTTT
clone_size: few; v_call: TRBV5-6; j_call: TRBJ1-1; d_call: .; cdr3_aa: CASSWGGRDTEAFF; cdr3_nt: TGTGCCAGCAGCTGGGGGGGAAGGGACACTGAAGCTTTCTTT
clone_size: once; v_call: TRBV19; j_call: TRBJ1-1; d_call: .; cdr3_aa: CASTLGGSGTEAFF; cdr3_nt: TGTGCCAGTACCCTCGGGGGAAGCGGCACTGAAGCTTTCTTT
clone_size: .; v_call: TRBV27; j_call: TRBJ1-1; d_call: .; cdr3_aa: CASSFRGFNTEAFF; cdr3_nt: TGTGCCAGCAGTTTCAGGGGATTCAACACTGAAGCTTTCTTT
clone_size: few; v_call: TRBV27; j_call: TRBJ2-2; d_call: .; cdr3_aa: CASIPGGANTGELFF; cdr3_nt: TGTGCCAGCATACCGGGGGGCGCGAACACCGGGGAGCTGTTTTTT